Sequencing of this T cell receptor beta chain was carried out in a study of blood T cells in healthy people across ages. Study-wide background: Per two T cells, template switching captured roughly one barcoded beta molecule.

CDR1 is LGHNA, CDR2 YSLEER, per germline. CDR3 length: 14 amino acids. V was shortened by 0 bases and J by 7 bases, with 11 bases between the two germline ends. Alongside a J-beta primer mix, a sample-barcoded 5' primer served in a second PCR lasting 7 to 11 cycles. Each cDNA molecule, via a template-switch adaptor with 12 random nucleotides, was tagged. MiXCR, run by TCRdb on the 5' RACE reads, gives a single entry per CDR3 protein. In the table there are around 1.5 million distinct CDR3 sequences, about 35% of which are singletons. At least 6 micrograms of total RNA were extracted per sample. The sequence derives from a woman younger than 45 in good health. This rearrangement joins TRBV4-3 to TRBJ2-3; possibly TRBD2 for D (5 bases). Sequencing was done on a sample of blood. The CDR3 nucleotides read TGCGCCAGCAGCCAAGAGCGGGCTAGCCATACGCAGTATTTT. This gives the protein CASSQERASHTQYF.